The 30 T cell receptor beta chains below come from one sample, sequenced in a study of human T cells and chemical hapten exposure. Stated time point: pre-sensitization, week 0. Treatment defined: therapeutic diphenylcyclopropenone sensitization with weekly scalp DPC. TCRdb analysed the RACE reads with MiXCR anew, one entry per CDR3 protein. This sample yields 240,000 or so distinct CDR3 sequences, of which 7.5% to 9% are seen a single time; about 2.5% belongs to the top ten. Sequenced material: whole blood, taken in connection with sensitization to the hapten diphenylcyclopropenone (DPC). These receptors came from a woman between 40 and 50 years old with alopecia areata. Some clones in this sample may be carry-over from other donors' samples.

The rearrangement uses TRBV28 and TRBJ1-1; the D gene is possibly TRBD1 (6 bases). The V gene's germline CDR1 is MDHEN and CDR2 SYDVKM. The V and J ends lost 0 bases and 4 bases respectively, with 15 bases between them. The CDR3 covers 16 residues. Here the CDR3 DNA reads TGTGCCAGCAGTTTATGGCTTCGAGGGGGAGTCACTGAAGCTTTCTTT. Translating it yields CASSLWLRGGVTEAFF.

The gene calls are TRBV12-3 or TRBV12-4 and TRBJ1-5, with D possibly TRBD1 on 5 matching bases. The CDR3 covers 15 residues. V was shortened by 4 bases and J by 4 bases, with 14 bases between the two germline ends. The CDR3 DNA reads TGTGCCAGCAGTTCCACCGGGACCACAAATCAGCCCCAGCATTTT. This gives the protein CASSSTGTTNQPQHF.

Only a few counts were recorded for this clonotype. The V gene is TRBV5-1, the J gene TRBJ2-1; 9 bases are shared with TRBD1. Germline V gene sequence: CDR1 SGHRS, CDR2 YFSETQ. V shed 4 bases and J 4 bases; nucleotides not matched to a gene: 6. The CDR3 spans 15 residues. The CDR3 here is CASSAGTGSYNEQFF. The CDR3 DNA reads TGCGCCAGCAGCGCGGGGACAGGGTCATACAATGAGCAGTTCTTC.

This clonotype has more than one count but fewer than ten. The V call is TRBV10-3, the J call TRBJ2-1; TRBD2 aligns across 7 bases. The V gene end was trimmed by 4 bases and the J gene end by 6 bases; junction bases not matched to a gene: 3. CDR1 ENHRY and CDR2 SYGVKD come from the germline V gene. The CDR3 length is 13 residues. CDR3 bases: TGTGCCATCAGTGTAACTAGCGCCAATGAGCAGTTCTTC. Residues: CAISVTSANEQFF.

This clonotype was counted many times. The J gene is TRBJ2-7, the V gene TRBV12-3 or TRBV12-4, with TRBD2 matching 7 bases. This CDR3 comprises 14 residues. J lost 1 base, V lost 4 bases, and 4 bases had no gene match. CDR3 nucleotides: TGTGCCAGCAGTTCGGGGGGACTGTCCTACGAGCAGTACTTC. It translates to CASSSGGLSYEQYF.

There are many counts of this clonotype. V and J are TRBV20-1 and TRBJ1-1; possible D gene TRBD1, 5 bases. Germline values: CDR1 DFQATT, CDR2 SNEGSKA (reference sequence). The CDR3 sequence is 15 residues long. Trimming took 1 base from V and 4 from J, leaving 16 bases between them. In DNA, the CDR3 is TGCAGTGCTAGAGTCCCCCTGGGGGGTGGCACTGAAGCTTTCTTT. It yields the protein CSARVPLGGGTEAFF.

The sample holds a few counts of this clonotype. The chain links TRBV29-1 to TRBJ2-1, with D perhaps TRBD1 (5 bases). Per germline, CDR1 SQVTM and CDR2 ANQGSEA. Trimming removed 3 bases at V and 3 bases at J, with 12 bases between. The CDR3 loop spans 14 amino acids. CDR3 sequence (DNA): TGCAGCGTTGAGGGGCTGGCAGACTACAATGAGCAGTTCTTC. Residues: CSVEGLADYNEQFF.

V and J are TRBV12-3 or TRBV12-4 and TRBJ2-3; D is possibly TRBD2 (6 bases). V lost 1 base to trimming and J lost 3 bases, with 17 bases between them. CDR3 length equals 17 residues. CDR3 nucleotides: TGTGCCAGCAGTTTAGGTTTGCTGCTAGCGAAGACAGATACGCAGTATTTT. This sequence encodes CASSLGLLLAKTDTQYF.

This clonotype appeared a few times. This rearrangement joins TRBV5-1 to TRBJ1-3; tentatively, D is TRBD1 (6 bases). Trimming cost V 4 bases and J 0 bases, with 14 bases left between them. This CDR3 comprises 16 residues. Germline lookup yields CDR1 SGHRS and CDR2 YFSETQ. The DNA for the CDR3 is TGCGCCAGCAGCCCAACGGGGGCCCTCTCTGGAAACACCATATATTTT. It yields the protein CASSPTGALSGNTIYF.

This clonotype was observed at least ten times. V is TRBV12-3 or TRBV12-4 and J is TRBJ2-3; 12 bases are a match to TRBD2. Unmatched junction bases numbered 11, after V lost 5 bases and J lost 5 bases. This CDR3 spans 17 amino acids. This CDR3 is CASSPRTGTSGRDTQYF. CDR3 in DNA: TGTGCCAGCAGTCCCCGTACCGGGACTAGCGGGCGAGATACGCAGTATTTT.

This chain joins TRBV6-1 and TRBJ2-5; 9 nucleotides agree with TRBD1. Germline trimming cut 6 bases from V and 4 bases from J; bases unmatched to any gene: 6. The CDR3 spans 14 residues. Germline lookup yields CDR1 MNHNS and CDR2 SASEGT. CDR3 coding DNA: TGTGCCAGCAGCAAACAGGGGGCGGGAGAGACCCAGTACTTC. This gives the protein CASSKQGAGETQYF.

This clonotype was seen only a few times. CDR3 nucleotide sequence: TGTGCCAGCAGCCCTCGGAGATTTCCGAACACCGGGGAGCTGTTTTTT. It specifies CASSPRRFPNTGELFF. The chain employs TRBV7-9 and TRBJ2-2, with D hard to call. The germline V gene has CDR1 SEHNR and CDR2 FQNEAQ (reference sequence). The germline V and J ends were trimmed by 5 bases and 0 bases, with 13 bases remaining between them. CDR3 length equals 16 residues.

J is TRBJ2-3 and V is TRBV24-1; D remains unclear. This CDR3 is built from 15 residues. The V and J ends lost 1 base and 2 bases respectively, with 9 bases between them. Germline CDR1 KGHDR, CDR2 SFDVKD. CDR3 nucleotides: TGTGCCACCAGTGATTTCACGGCAGCCACAGATACGCAGTATTTT. Protein product: CATSDFTAATDTQYF.

This clonotype was picked up a small number of times. This sequence joins TRBV28 and TRBJ2-5; 11 positions agree with TRBD2. The CDR3 totals 14 residues. Germline trimming cut 6 bases from V and 5 bases from J; bases unmatched to any gene: 5. Germline V CDR1 and CDR2: MDHEN, SYDVKM. CDR3 nucleotide sequence: TGTGCCAGCAGGGCTAGCGGGAGGCGCGAGACCCAGTACTTC. Translating it yields CASRASGRRETQYF.

This clonotype was detected many times. The rearrangement joins TRBV20-1 to TRBJ2-5; 9 bases are shared with TRBD2. The length of the CDR3 is 14 residues. The germline gives CDR1 DFQATT, CDR2 SNEGSKA (reference sequence). The V segment lost 6 bases and the J segment 2 bases; nucleotides outside the gene matches: 7. The CDR3 nucleotides are TGCAGTGCAACGATAGCGGGAGCTCAAGAGACCCAGTACTTC. Amino acids: CSATIAGAQETQYF.

This clonotype was counted between two and nine times. J is TRBJ2-7 and V is TRBV5-4; D is perhaps TRBD1 (6 bases). CDR1 SGHNT and CDR2 YYREEE come from the germline V gene (reference sequence). This CDR3 is 15 amino acids long. Trimming shortened V by 4 bases and J by 0 bases, and 14 bases separated the two germline ends. CDR3 nucleotides: TGTGCCAGCAGCGCCACAGGGACACTCTCCTACGAGCAGTACTTC. It is translated as CASSATGTLSYEQYF.

This chain connects TRBV5-6 to TRBJ2-1; 10 positions agree with TRBD2. The CDR3 is made up of 15 amino acids. Germline CDR1 reads SGHDT; CDR2 reads YYEEEE. The V and J ends lost 2 bases and 8 bases, in that order; junction bases with no gene match: 7. In DNA, the CDR3 is TGTGCCAGCAGCTTCAGCGGGAGGGCCAGGGATGAGCAGTTCTTC. It yields the protein CASSFSGRARDEQFF.

This clonotype has a handful of counts. The chain couples TRBV3-1 to TRBJ2-1; D is tentatively TRBD1 or TRBD2 (5 bases each). The CDR3 sequence is 13 residues long. Per germline, CDR1 LGHDT and CDR2 YNNKEL (reference sequence). V was pared by 4 bases and J by 8 bases, with 12 bases between. The CDR3 loop reads CASSRALGDEQFF. The CDR3 DNA is TGTGCCAGCAGCCGGGCCCTGGGGGATGAGCAGTTCTTC.

This clonotype came up a few times. The genes are TRBV4-1 and TRBJ2-3; D uncertain. CDR1 MGHRA and CDR2 YSYEKL come from the germline V gene. The CDR3 extends over 16 amino acids. The V end lost 1 base, the J end lost 2 bases, and 13 bases lay between the germline ends. The CDR3 sequence: CASSQVSLLATDTQYF. CDR3 sequence (DNA): TGCGCCAGCAGCCAAGTATCACTTTTGGCCACAGATACGCAGTATTTT.

This clonotype was counted only a few times. The chain couples TRBV20-1 to TRBJ2-1; 8 bases line up with TRBD2. Trimming at V came to 3 bases and at J to 6 bases, leaving 10 bases not matched to a gene. The CDR3 totals 15 residues. Germline V gene data show CDR1 as DFQATT and CDR2 as SNEGSKA (reference sequence). As DNA, the CDR3 is TGCAGTGCTAGTCCGAGCGGGAGCTTCGGCAATGAGCAGTTCTTC. Encoded protein: CSASPSGSFGNEQFF.

The chain uses TRBV3-1 and TRBJ2-3; 10 positions match TRBD1. Germline V gives CDR1 LGHDT, CDR2 YNNKEL (reference sequence). The ends lost 1 base at V and 2 bases at J; junction bases unmatched: 3. CDR3 length: 16 residues. The CDR3 DNA sequence: TGTGCCAGCAGCCAAGCTGGACAGGGGGTCACAGATACGCAGTATTTT. It is translated as CASSQAGQGVTDTQYF.

The chain joins TRBV20-1 to TRBJ2-5, with D possibly matching TRBD2 (5 bases). The germline V gene encodes CDR1 DFQATT and CDR2 SNEGSKA (reference sequence). Trimming pared 6 bases from V and 0 bases from J, leaving 8 bases between. This CDR3 is 12 amino acids long. CDR3 coding DNA: TGCAGTGCGGGAGCCTACCAAGAGACCCAGTACTTC. It yields the protein CSAGAYQETQYF.

This clonotype occurred a few times. V is TRBV12-3 or TRBV12-4 and J is TRBJ2-4; D not resolved. The CDR3 length is 14 residues. The germline V and J ends were trimmed by 3 bases and 7 bases, with 13 bases remaining between them. CDR3 in amino acids: CASSLGVVRNIQYF. The CDR3 DNA is TGTGCCAGCAGTTTGGGTGTAGTCCGGAACATTCAGTACTTC.

This clonotype was detected only a few times. This rearrangement joins TRBV5-1 to TRBJ2-3; 7 nucleotides agree with TRBD1. CDR3 length: 14 amino acids. The V gene end was trimmed by 4 bases and the J gene end by 4 bases; junction bases not matched to a gene: 6. In germline, CDR1 is SGHRS, CDR2 YFSETQ. This chain's CDR3 is CASSPSTGADTQYF. DNA of the CDR3: TGCGCCAGCAGCCCGTCTACAGGGGCAGATACGCAGTATTTT.

A few counts support this clonotype. The chain's CDR3 is CASSFRGGLGANEQYF. CDR3 DNA sequence: TGTGCCAGCAGTTTCCGGGGCGGATTAGGGGCCAACGAGCAGTACTTC. This chain connects TRBV12-3 or TRBV12-4 to TRBJ2-7; D tentatively reads TRBD1 or TRBD2 (5 bases each). The CDR3 consists of 16 residues. Trimming removed 3 bases from V and 5 bases from J, with 20 bases in between.

This clonotype was seen a handful of times. The gene calls are TRBV6-2 or TRBV6-3 and TRBJ2-4; tentatively, D is TRBD1 or TRBD2 (5 bases each). The CDR3 sequence is 16 residues long. The ends were cut back, 0 bases at V and 9 bases at J, with 18 bases in the middle. CDR1 is MNHEY and CDR2 is SVGEGT in the germline V gene. The CDR3 sequence is CASSYSLGRGGGIQYF. The CDR3 DNA follows: TGTGCCAGCAGTTACTCCCTTGGCCGGGGCGGAGGCATTCAGTACTTC.

As DNA, the CDR3 is TGTGCCAGCAGTTTATTGGCCAAGAATCAGCCCCAGCATTTT. Amino acids: CASSLLAKNQPQHF. The J gene is TRBJ1-5, the V gene TRBV27; D is ambiguous. Germline CDR1 MNHEY, CDR2 SMNVEV (reference sequence). The CDR3 runs 14 residues. The germline V and J ends were trimmed by 1 base and 4 bases, with 8 bases remaining between them.

CDR3 in DNA: TGTGCCAGCAGCCGGACCGGACAGGGCTACGAGCAGTACTTC. Protein product: CASSRTGQGYEQYF. The chain links TRBV11-2 to TRBJ2-7, with 8 bases identical to TRBD1. Trimming at V came to 5 bases and at J to 3 bases, leaving 6 bases not matched to a gene. Germline V gene sequence: CDR1 SGHAT, CDR2 FQNNGV. The CDR3 consists of 14 residues.

This clonotype was seen at least ten times. The V gene is TRBV11-2, the J gene TRBJ2-1, with D perhaps matching TRBD1 (6 bases). The ends were cut back, 1 base at V and 4 bases at J, with 14 bases in the middle. Germline V gives CDR1 SGHAT, CDR2 FQNNGV. The CDR3 consists of 16 residues. CDR3 protein: CASSLGGTSIYNEQFF. As DNA, the CDR3 is TGTGCCAGCAGCTTAGGAGGGACATCGATATACAATGAGCAGTTCTTC. The complete variable domain, with remaining parts taken from reference TRBV11-2 and TRBJ2-1, reads EAGVAQSPRYKIIEKRQSVAFWCNPISGHATLYWYQQILGQGPKLLIQFQNNGVVDDSQLPKDRFSAERLKGVDSTLKIQPAKLEDSAVYLCASSLGGTSIYNEQFFGPGTRLTVL.

The gene calls are TRBV20-1 and TRBJ1-6; D is undetermined. The germline V gene has CDR1 DFQATT and CDR2 SNEGSKA (reference sequence). V dropped 2 bases and J dropped 0 bases, with 8 bases sitting between them. CDR3 length: 15 residues. The CDR3 region has the DNA TGCAGTGCTAGAATCGGTAGCTCCTATAATTCACCCCTCCACTTT. Encoded protein: CSARIGSSYNSPLHF.